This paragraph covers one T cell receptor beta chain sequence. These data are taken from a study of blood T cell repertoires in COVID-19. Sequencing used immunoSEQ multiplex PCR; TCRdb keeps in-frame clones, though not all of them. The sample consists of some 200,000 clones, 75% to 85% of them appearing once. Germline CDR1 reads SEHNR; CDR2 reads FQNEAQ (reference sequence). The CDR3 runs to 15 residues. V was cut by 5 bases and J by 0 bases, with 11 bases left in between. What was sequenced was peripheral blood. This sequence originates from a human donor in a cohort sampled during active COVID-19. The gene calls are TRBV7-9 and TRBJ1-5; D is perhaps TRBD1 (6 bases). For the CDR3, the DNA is TGTGCCAGCAGCCCCTCACAGGGTAGCAATCAGCCCCAGCATTTT. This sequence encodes CASSPSQGSNQPQHF. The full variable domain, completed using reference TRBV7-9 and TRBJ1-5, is DTGVSQNPRHKITKRGQNVTFRCDPISEHNRLYWYRQTLGQGPEFLTYFQNEAQLEKSRLLSDRFSAERPKGSFSTLEIQRTEQGDSAMYLCASSPSQGSNQPQHFGDGTRLSIL.